The clone carrying this TCR beta chain occurred a few times. Its antigen is unknown. This entry belongs to a study of identical twins. Study-level points and caveats: The conclusions drew on cross-sectional statistical analysis instead of tracking the same donors. Invariant populations such as MAIT and iNKT cells could partly muddle zero-insertion analyses. Model-predicted out-of-frame TCR alpha sharing fell below observed values in monozygotic twins.

The V segment lost 6 bases and the J segment 2 bases; nucleotides outside the gene matches: 4. There are 14 residues in the CDR3. Germline V gene lookup returns CDR1 SGHVS and CDR2 FQNEAQ. TCRdb re-derived calls from the 5' RACE reads in MiXCR, one entry per CDR3 protein. Found here are roughly 240,000 distinct CDR3 sequences, about 7.5% of them singletons; the top ten hold over 5%. The sample was also reused in another study, on yellow fever vaccine responses in identical twins. That paper states: Each twin's T cell response to the vaccine was reported to look partly convergent and partly personalized.

The TCR originated in a young woman in good health. The V and J genes are TRBV7-8 and TRBJ2-7; 10 nucleotides match TRBD2. Sequencing was carried out using CD8+ T cells sorted from blood. CDR3 in amino acids: CASRPTSGAYEQYF. CDR3 DNA sequence: TGTGCCAGCAGACCTACTAGCGGGGCCTACGAGCAGTACTTC.